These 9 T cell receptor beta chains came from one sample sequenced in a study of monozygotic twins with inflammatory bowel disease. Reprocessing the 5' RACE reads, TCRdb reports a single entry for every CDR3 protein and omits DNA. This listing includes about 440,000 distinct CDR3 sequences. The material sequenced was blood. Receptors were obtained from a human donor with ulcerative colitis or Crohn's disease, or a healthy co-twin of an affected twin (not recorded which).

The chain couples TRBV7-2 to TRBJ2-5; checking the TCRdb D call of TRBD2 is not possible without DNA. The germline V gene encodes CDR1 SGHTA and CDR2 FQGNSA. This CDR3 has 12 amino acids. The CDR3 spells CATGRVGETQYF.

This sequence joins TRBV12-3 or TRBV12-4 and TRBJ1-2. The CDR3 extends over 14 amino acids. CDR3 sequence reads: CASSLGEQSYGYTF.

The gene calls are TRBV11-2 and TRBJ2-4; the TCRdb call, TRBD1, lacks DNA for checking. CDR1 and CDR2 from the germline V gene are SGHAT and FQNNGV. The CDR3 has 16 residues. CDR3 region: CASSLMTGLAKNIQYF. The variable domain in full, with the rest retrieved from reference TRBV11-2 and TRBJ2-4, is EAGVAQSPRYKIIEKRQSVAFWCNPISGHATLYWYQQILGQGPKLLIQFQNNGVVDDSQLPKDRFSAERLKGVDSTLKIQPAKLEDSAVYLCASSLMTGLAKNIQYFGAGTRLSVL.

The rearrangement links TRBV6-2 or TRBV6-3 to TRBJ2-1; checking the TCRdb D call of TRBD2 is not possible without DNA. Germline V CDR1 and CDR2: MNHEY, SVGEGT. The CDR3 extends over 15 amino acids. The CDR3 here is CASSLGLVGPDEQFF.

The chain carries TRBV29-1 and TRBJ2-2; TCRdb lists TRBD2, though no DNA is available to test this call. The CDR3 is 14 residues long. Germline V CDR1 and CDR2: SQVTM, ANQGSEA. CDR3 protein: CSVPTGAHTGELFF.

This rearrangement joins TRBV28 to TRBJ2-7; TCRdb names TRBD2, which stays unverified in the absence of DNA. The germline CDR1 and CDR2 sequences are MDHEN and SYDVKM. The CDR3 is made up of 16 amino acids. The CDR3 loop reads CASSFISGGSGSEQYF.

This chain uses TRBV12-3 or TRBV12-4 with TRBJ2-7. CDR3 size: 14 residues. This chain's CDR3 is CASSFQGAPYEQYF.

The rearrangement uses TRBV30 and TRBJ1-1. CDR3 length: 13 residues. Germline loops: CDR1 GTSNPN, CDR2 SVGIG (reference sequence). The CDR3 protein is CAWNPTMNTEAFF.

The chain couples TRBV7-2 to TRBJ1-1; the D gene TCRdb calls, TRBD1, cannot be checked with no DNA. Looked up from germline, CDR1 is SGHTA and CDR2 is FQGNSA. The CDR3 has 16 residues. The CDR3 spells CASSLVTGSRGTEAFF.